This T cell receptor (beta chain) was obtained from a study of response to subunit inactivated influenza vaccine. Findings and caveats of the study: The authors put forward the suggestion that each seasonal influenza vaccination may bring in only a limited number of new T cells.

This clonotype showed up just a few times. As yet, its antigen is unknown. The germline V gene encodes CDR1 DFQATT and CDR2 SNEGSKA (reference sequence). With 0 bases clipped from V and 3 bases from J, the junction kept 2 bases outside the gene matches. The CDR3 length is 13 residues. TCRdb independently ran MiXCR on the RT-PCR reads; one entry per CDR3 protein. This table holds fewer than 550,000 distinct CDR3 sequences, about 25% found once. This rearrangement joins TRBV20-1 to TRBJ2-7, with TRBD1 matching 7 bases. Here the sequenced sample was CD4+ T cells sorted from PBMCs, taken 5 days after vaccination. This clonotype originated in a man aged 50-59 years who received an inactivated influenza vaccine. As DNA, the CDR3 is TGCAGTGCTAGAGACTACAGGGGCTACGAGCAGTACTTC. The encoded protein is CSARDYRGYEQYF.